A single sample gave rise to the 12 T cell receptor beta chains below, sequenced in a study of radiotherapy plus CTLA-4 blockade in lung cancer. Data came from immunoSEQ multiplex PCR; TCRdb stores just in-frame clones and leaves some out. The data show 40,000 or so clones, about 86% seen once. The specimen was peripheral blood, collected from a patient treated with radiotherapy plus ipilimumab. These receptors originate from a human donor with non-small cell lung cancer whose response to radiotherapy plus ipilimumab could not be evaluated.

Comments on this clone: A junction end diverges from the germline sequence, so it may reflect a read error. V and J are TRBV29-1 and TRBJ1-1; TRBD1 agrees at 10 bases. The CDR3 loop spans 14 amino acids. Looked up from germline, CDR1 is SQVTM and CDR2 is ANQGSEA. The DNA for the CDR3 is TGCAGCGTGGAAGGGACAGGGGCGCCGACTGAAGCTTTCTTT. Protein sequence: CSVEGTGAPTEAFF.

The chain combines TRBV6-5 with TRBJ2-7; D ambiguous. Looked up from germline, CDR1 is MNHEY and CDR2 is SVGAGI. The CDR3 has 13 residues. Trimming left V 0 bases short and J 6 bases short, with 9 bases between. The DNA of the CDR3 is TGTGCCAGCAGTTACTCGATATCGGGCGAGCAGTACTTC. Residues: CASSYSISGEQYF.

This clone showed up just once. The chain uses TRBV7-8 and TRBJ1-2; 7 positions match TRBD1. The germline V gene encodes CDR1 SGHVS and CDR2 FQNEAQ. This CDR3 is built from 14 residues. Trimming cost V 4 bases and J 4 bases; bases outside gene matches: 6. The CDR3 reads CASSSRDSLYGYTF. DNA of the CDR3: TGTGCCAGCAGCTCCCGGGACAGCCTCTATGGCTACACCTTC.

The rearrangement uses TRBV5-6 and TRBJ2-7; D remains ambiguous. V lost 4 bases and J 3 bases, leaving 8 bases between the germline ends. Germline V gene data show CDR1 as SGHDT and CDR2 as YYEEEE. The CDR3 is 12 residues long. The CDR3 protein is CASSGRNYEQYF. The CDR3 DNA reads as TGTGCCAGCAGCGGCAGAAACTACGAGCAGTACTTC. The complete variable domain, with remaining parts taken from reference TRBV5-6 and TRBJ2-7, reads DAGVTQSPTHLIKTRGQQVTLRCSPKSGHDTVSWYQQALGQGPQFIFQYYEEEERQRGNFPDRFSGHQFPNYSSELNVNALLLGDSALYLCASSGRNYEQYFGPGTRLTVT.

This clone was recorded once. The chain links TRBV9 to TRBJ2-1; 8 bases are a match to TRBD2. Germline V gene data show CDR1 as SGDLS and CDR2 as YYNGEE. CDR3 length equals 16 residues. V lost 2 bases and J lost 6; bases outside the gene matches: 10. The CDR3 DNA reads TGTGCCAGCAGCGTTAGCGGGACCGGGCTACTCAATGAGCAGTTCTTC. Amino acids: CASSVSGTGLLNEQFF.

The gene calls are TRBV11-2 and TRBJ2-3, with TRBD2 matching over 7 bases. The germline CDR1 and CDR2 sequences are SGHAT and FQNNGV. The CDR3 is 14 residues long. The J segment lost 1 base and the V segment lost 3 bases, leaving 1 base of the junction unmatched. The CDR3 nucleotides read TGTGCCAGCAGCTTTCTAGCGGGCACAGATACGCAGTATTTT. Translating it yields CASSFLAGTDTQYF.

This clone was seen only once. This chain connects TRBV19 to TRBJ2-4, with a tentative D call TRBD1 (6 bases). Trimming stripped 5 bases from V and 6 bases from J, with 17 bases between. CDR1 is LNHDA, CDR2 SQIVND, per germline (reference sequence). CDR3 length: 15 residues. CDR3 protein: CASSPTSGTPNIQYF. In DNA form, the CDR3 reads TGTGCCAGTAGTCCGACGTCCGGGACACCAAACATTCAGTACTTC.

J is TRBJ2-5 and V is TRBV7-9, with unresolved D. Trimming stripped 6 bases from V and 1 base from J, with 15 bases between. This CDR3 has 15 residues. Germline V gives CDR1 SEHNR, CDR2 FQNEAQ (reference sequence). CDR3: CASSIEVAAQETQYF. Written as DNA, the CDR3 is TGTGCCAGCAGTATAGAGGTGGCAGCCCAAGAGACCCAGTACTTC.

The CDR3 nucleotides read TGTGCCAGCAGCGACACCGGGACAGGGGGCGTTATGGGTCAGCCCCAGCATTTT. The encoded protein is CASSDTGTGGVMGQPQHF. The chain joins TRBV5-5 to TRBJ1-5, with TRBD1 matching 12 bases. Germline CDR1 SGHKS, CDR2 YYEKEE (reference sequence). This CDR3 is 18 amino acids long. Trimming took 4 bases from V and 6 from J; bases not matched to a gene: 14.

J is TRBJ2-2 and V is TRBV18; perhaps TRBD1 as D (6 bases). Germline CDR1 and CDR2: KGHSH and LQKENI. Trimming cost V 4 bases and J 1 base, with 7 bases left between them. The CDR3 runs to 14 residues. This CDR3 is CASSRTENTGELFF. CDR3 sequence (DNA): TGTGCCAGCTCACGGACAGAGAACACCGGGGAGCTGTTTTTT.

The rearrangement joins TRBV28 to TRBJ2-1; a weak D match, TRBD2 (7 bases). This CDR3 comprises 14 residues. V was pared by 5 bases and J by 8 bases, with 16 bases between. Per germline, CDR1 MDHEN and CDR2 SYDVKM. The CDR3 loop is CASSGGRGSDEQFF. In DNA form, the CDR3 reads TGTGCCAGCAGTGGAGGGAGGGGGTCGGATGAGCAGTTCTTC.

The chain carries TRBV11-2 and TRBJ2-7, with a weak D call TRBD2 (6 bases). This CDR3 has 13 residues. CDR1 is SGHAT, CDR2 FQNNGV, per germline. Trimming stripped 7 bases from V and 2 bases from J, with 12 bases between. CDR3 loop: CASTQLAPYEQYF. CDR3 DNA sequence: TGTGCCAGCACCCAACTAGCACCCTACGAGCAGTACTTC.